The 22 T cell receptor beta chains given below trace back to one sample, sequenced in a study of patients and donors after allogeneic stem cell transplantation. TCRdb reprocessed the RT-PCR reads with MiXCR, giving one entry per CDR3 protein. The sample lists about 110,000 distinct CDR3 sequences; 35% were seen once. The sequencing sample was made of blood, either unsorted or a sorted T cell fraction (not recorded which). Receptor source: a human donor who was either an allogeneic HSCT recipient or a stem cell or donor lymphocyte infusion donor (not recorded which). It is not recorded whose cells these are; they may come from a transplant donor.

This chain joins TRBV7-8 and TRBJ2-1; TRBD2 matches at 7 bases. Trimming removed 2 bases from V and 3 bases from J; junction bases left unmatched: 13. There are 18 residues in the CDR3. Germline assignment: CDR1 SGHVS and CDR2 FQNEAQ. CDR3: CASSLKIQGLRNYNEQFF. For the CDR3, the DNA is TGTGCCAGCAGCTTAAAAATTCAGGGACTACGAAACTACAATGAGCAGTTCTTC. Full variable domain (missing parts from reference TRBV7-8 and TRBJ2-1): GAGVSQSPRYKVAKRGQDVALRCDPISGHVSLFWYQQALGQGPEFLTYFQNEAQLDKSGLPSDRFFAERPEGSVSTLKIQRTQQEDSAVYLCASSLKIQGLRNYNEQFFGPGTRLTVL.

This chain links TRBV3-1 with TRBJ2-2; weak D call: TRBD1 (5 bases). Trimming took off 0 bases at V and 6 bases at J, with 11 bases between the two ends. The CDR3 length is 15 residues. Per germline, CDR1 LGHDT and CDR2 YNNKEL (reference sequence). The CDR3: CASSQDTRRAGELFF. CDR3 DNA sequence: TGTGCCAGCAGCCAAGATACCCGCAGGGCCGGGGAGCTGTTTTTT.

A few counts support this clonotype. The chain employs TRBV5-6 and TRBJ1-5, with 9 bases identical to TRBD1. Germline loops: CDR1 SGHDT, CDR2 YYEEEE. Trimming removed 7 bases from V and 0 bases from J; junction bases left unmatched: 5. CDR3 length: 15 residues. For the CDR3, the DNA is TGTGCCAGCCAGGACAGGGGTTATAGCAATCAGCCCCAGCATTTT. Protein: CASQDRGYSNQPQHF.

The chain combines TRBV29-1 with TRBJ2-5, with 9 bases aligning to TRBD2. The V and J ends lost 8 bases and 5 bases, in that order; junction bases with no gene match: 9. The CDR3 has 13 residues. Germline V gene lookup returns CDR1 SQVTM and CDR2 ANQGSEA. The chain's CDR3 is CSLGTSSEETQYF. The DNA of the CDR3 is TGCAGCCTTGGGACTAGCTCTGAGGAGACCCAGTACTTC.

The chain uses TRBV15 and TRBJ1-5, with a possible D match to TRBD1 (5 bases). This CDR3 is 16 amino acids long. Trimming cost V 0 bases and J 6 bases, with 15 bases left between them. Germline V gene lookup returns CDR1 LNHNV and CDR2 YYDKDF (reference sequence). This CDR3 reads CATSRDLGGFGQPQHF. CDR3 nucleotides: TGTGCCACCAGCAGAGATCTCGGGGGGTTCGGTCAGCCCCAGCATTTT.

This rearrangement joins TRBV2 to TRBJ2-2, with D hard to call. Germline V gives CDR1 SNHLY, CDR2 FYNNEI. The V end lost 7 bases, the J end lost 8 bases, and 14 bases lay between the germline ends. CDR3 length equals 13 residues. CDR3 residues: CASTRPCPGELFF. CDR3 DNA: TGTGCCAGCACACGACCCTGCCCAGGGGAGCTGTTTTTT.

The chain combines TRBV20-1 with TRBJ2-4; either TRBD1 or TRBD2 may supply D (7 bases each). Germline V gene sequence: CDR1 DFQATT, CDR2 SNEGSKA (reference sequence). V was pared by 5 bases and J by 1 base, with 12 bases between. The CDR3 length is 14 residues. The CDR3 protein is CSAAQGGAKNIQYF. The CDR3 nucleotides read TGCAGTGCTGCCCAGGGGGGGGCCAAAAACATTCAGTACTTC.

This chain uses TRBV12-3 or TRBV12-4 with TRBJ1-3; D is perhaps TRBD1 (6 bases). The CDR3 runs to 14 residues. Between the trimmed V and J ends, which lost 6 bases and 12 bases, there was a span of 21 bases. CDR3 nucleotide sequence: TGTGCCAGCAGCCGCGGGACACCTCTGGTGGGCATATATTTT. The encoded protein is CASSRGTPLVGIYF.

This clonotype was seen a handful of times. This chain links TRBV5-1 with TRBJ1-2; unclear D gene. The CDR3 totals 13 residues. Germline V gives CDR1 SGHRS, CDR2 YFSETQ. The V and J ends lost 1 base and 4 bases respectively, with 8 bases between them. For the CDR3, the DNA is TGCGCCAGCAGCTTGAGCCCGACCTATGGCTACACCTTC. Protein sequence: CASSLSPTYGYTF. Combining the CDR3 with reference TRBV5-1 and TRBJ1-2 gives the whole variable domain KAGVTQTPRYLIKTRGQQVTLSCSPISGHRSVSWYQQTPGQGLQFLFEYFSETQRNKGNFPGRFSGRQFSNSRSEMNVSTLELGDSALYLCASSLSPTYGYTFGSGTRLTVV.

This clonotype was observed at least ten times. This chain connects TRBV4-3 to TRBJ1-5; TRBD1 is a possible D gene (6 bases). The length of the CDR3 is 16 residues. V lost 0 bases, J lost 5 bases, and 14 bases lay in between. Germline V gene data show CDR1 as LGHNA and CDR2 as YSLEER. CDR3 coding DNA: TGCGCCAGCAGCCAAGAGAGGTACAGGGAGGATCAGCCCCAGCATTTT. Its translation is CASSQERYREDQPQHF.

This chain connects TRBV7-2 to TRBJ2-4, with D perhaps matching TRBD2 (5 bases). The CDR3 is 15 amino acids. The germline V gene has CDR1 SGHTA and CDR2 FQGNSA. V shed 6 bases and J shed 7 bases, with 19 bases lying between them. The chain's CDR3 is CASSFGLMMGNIQYF. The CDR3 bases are TGTGCCAGCAGTTTCGGACTTATGATGGGGAACATTCAGTACTTC.

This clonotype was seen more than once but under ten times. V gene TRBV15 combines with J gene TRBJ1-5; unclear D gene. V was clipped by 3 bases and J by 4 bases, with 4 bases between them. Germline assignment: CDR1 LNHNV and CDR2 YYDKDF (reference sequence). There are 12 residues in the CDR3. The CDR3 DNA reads TGTGCCACCAGCAGGTGGAATCAGCCCCAGCATTTT. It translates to CATSRWNQPQHF. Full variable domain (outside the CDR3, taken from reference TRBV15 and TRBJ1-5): DAMVIQNPRYQVTQFGKPVTLSCSQTLNHNVMYWYQQKSSQAPKLLFHYYDKDFNNEADTPDNFQSRRPNTSFCFLDIRSPGLGDTAMYLCATSRWNQPQHFGDGTRLSIL.

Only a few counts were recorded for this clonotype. CDR3 nucleotide sequence: TGTGCCAGCAGCTTTCTTCGGACTGGAAACACCATATATTTT. Encoded protein: CASSFLRTGNTIYF. The rearrangement uses TRBV7-9 and TRBJ1-3, with D uncertain. CDR3 size: 14 residues. Germline CDR1 reads SEHNR; CDR2 reads FQNEAQ (reference sequence). Trimming removed 3 bases at V and 2 bases at J, with 8 bases between. The full variable domain, in which reference TRBV7-9 and TRBJ1-3 provide the parts outside the CDR3, is DTGVSQNPRHKITKRGQNVTFRCDPISEHNRLYWYRQTLGQGPEFLTYFQNEAQLEKSRLLSDRFSAERPKGSFSTLEIQRTEQGDSAMYLCASSFLRTGNTIYFGEGSWLTVV.

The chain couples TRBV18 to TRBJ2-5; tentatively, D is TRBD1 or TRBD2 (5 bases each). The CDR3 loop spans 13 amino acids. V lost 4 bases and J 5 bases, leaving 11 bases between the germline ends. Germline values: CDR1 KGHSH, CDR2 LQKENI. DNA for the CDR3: TGTGCCAGCTCACGTTGGGACGGGGAGACCCAGTACTTC. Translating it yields CASSRWDGETQYF.

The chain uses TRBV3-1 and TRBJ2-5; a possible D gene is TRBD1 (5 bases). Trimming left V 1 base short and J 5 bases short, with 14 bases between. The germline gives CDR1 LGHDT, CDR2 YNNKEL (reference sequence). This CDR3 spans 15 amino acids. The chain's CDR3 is CASSQGQMGRETQYF. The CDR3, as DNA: TGTGCCAGCAGCCAAGGCCAAATGGGGCGGGAGACCCAGTACTTC.

CDR3 in amino acids: CASSFKGGSHNEQFF. CDR3 in DNA: TGTGCCAGCAGCTTTAAAGGCGGAAGCCACAATGAGCAGTTCTTC. V usage is TRBV7-2 and J usage is TRBJ2-1; D remains ambiguous. Trimming left V 3 bases short and J 5 bases short, with 14 bases between. CDR1 SGHTA and CDR2 FQGNSA come from the germline V gene. This CDR3 region has 15 residues.

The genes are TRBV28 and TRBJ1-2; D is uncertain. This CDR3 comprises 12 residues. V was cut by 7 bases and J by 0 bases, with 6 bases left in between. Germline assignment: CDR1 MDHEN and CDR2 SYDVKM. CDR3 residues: CASMSANYGYTF. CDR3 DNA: TGTGCCAGCATGTCTGCTAACTATGGCTACACCTTC.

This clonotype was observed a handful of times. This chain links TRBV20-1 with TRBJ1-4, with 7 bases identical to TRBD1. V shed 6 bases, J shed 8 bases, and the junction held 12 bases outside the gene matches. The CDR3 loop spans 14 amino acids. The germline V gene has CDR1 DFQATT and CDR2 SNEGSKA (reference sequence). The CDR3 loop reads CSAPKRGLREKLFF. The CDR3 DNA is TGCAGTGCCCCGAAGAGGGGGCTGCGCGAAAAACTGTTTTTT.

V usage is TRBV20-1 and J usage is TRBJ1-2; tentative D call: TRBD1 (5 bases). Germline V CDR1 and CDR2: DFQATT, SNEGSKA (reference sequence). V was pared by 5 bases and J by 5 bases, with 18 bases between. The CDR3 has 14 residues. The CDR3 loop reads CSAGSPGTVYGYTF. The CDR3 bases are TGCAGTGCTGGAAGTCCCGGGACTGTTTATGGCTACACCTTC.

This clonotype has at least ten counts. DNA for the CDR3: TGTGCCAGCAGTTCCGGGGGGAGAGGACATTTT. This gives the protein CASSSGGRGHF. This chain connects TRBV12-3 or TRBV12-4 to TRBJ1-5, with D tentatively TRBD1 (5 bases). Trimming left V 4 bases short and J 16 bases short, with 14 bases between. This CDR3 has 11 amino acids.

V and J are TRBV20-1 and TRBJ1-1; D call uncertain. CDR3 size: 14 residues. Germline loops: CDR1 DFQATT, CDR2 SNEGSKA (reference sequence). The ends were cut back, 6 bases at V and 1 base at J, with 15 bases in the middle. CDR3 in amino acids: CSATKGNQNTEAFF. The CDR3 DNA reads TGCAGTGCCACAAAGGGAAACCAGAACACTGAAGCTTTCTTT.

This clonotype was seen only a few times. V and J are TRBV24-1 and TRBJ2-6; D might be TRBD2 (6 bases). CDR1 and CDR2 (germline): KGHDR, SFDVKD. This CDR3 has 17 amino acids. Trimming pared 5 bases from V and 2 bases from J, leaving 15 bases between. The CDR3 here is CATSGGIGLTGANVLTF. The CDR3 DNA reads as TGTGCCACCAGTGGTGGGATAGGACTAACTGGGGCCAACGTCCTGACTTTC.